These T cell receptor beta chains were read from a single sample in a study of shared clonotypes between healthy human individuals. Generated by immunoSEQ multiplex PCR, the TCRdb table keeps only in-frame clones and is missing some. The sample lists more than 2 million clones; roughly 93% were seen once. What was sequenced was naive CD8+ T cells from PBMCs. The receptors were gathered from a man between 18 and 35 years old in good health. Some clones in this sample may be carry-over from other donors' samples. The conserved cysteine and the conserved F or W are not part of the CDR3 here. The size of a clone is reported for some rows only, either as once, few or many, or as a class for expanded clones.

V gene	clone size	J gene	CDR3 protein
TRBV28	-	TRBJ2-3	ASSLVRTEQY
TRBV10-3	-	TRBJ2-1	AISARAGTYNEQF
TRBV30	-	TRBJ2-7	AWRLTGRSYEQY
TRBV18	-	TRBJ2-7	ASSPEQRWNGYEQY
TRBV14	-	TRBJ2-7	ASSQEGGRYEQY
TRBV9	few	TRBJ2-3	ASSTRGLGTDTQY
TRBV5-6	-	TRBJ2-3	ASSDELAGGLDTQY
TRBV10-3	-	TRBJ2-2	AIGGTGELF
TRBV28	-	TRBJ2-5	ASSHGGVAGKEETQY
TRBV7-3	-	TRBJ2-1	ASSQEPLRLPYNEQF
TRBV4-2	-	TRBJ2-1	ASSHPGSYYNEQF